The 6 T cell receptor beta chains below all came from one sample that was sequenced in a study of tumor-infiltrating lymphocytes in primary liver carcinoma. Production of TCR beta cDNA used 500 ng total RNA together with a constant-region primer. Modified slightly, ARM-PCR produced TCR beta libraries over three nested multiplex PCR rounds. Forward primers for TRBV1-TRBV30 and a C-beta reverse primer served the first two PCR rounds, at approximately 10 cycles each. Each CDR3 protein is one row after TCRdb ran MiXCR on the multiplex PCR reads. Here the sample spans about 210,000 distinct CDR3 sequences, less than 75% being singletons. Both blood RNA, taken from unsorted whole blood, and germline DNA were extracted. Sequenced sample: peripheral blood. Receptors originate from a woman aged 60 to 75 with primary liver carcinoma and hepatitis B virus infection.

Turning to this clonotype: A much larger clone differs from this one at a single base, so this may be a read error. This sequence joins TRBV5-1 and TRBJ2-1, with TRBD2 matching over 13 bases. The end of the DNA aligns better with TRBJ2-7, so the J call may be wrong. The CDR3 spans 15 residues. CDR1 and CDR2 from the germline V gene are SGHRS and YFSETQ. The CDR3 protein is CASRPTSGRDNEQYF. DNA for the CDR3: TGCGCCAGCAGGCCAACTAGCGGGAGGGACAATGAGCAGTACTTC.

Worth noting for this clonotype: A clone one base away is much larger, so this may be a read error. The chain recombines TRBV6-1 with TRBJ2-7, with D uncertain. V gave up 2 bases and J gave up 3 bases, with 11 bases separating them. Germline CDR1 reads MNHNS; CDR2 reads SASEGT. CDR3 length: 14 residues. In nucleotides, the CDR3 is TGTGCCAGCAGTGAAATAAGGGCTAACTACGAGCAGTACTTC. Translation gives CASSEIRANYEQYF.

This clonotype showed up just a few times. A much larger clone lies a single base off, so this may be a read error. The chain is built from TRBV29-1 and TRBJ1-2; no clear D gene. Germline lookup yields CDR1 SQVTM and CDR2 ANQGSEA. The V end was cut by 2 bases, the J end by 1 base, with 14 bases between. The CDR3 totals 15 residues. This CDR3 reads CSVEPGYLFNYGYTF. In DNA, the CDR3 is TGCAGCGTTGAACCTGGTTACCTTTTTAACTATGGCTACACCTTC.

This clonotype occurred many times. The CDR3, as DNA: TGTGCCAGCAGCGGCGGGTCGAACCGGAACATTCAGTACTTC. It translates to CASSGGSNRNIQYF. The V call is TRBV6-1, the J call TRBJ2-4, with a weak D call TRBD2 (5 bases). This CDR3 has 14 amino acids. CDR1 and CDR2 from the germline V gene are MNHNS and SASEGT. Between the trimmed V and J ends, which lost 6 bases and 7 bases, there was a span of 16 bases.

The chain carries TRBV30 and TRBJ1-5; D unresolved. The CDR3 consists of 13 residues. Between the trimmed V and J ends, which lost 6 bases and 3 bases, there was a span of 12 bases. Germline V gene sequence: CDR1 GTSNPN, CDR2 SVGIG (reference sequence). The CDR3 reads CACKGRNNQPQHF. The CDR3 DNA sequence: TGTGCCTGCAAAGGACGTAACAATCAGCCCCAGCATTTT.

Concerning this clonotype itself: Mismatch with germline at one junction end may stem from a read error. The V and J genes are TRBV6-1 and TRBJ2-3; D possibly matches TRBD1 or TRBD2 (6 bases each). Germline lookup yields CDR1 MNHNS and CDR2 SASEGT. The CDR3 spans 15 residues. CDR3 DNA sequence: TGTGCCAACAGTGCCCGGGGGCGGGATACAGATACGCAGTATTTT. Encoded protein: CANSARGRDTDTQYF.